This T cell receptor beta chain was documented in a study of blood T cell repertoires in COVID-19. This clone came up once. Method: immunoSEQ multiplex PCR; TCRdb's copy keeps in-frame clones and lacks some. The sample consists of over 85,000 clones, about 88% of them appearing once. Looked up from germline, CDR1 is SQVTM and CDR2 is ANQGSEA. The CDR3 spans 13 residues. Trimming removed 6 bases from V and 5 bases from J, with 14 bases in between. The chain joins TRBV29-1 to TRBJ2-1; D might be TRBD2 (5 bases). The TCR sequence derives from a woman between 45 and 60 years old with acute or convalescent COVID-19. The sample was peripheral blood. The CDR3 bases are TGCAGCGTCCGGGGTTTCTACGACAATGAGCAGTTCTTC. Translating it yields CSVRGFYDNEQFF.